The rows below give T cell receptor beta chains drawn from one sample of a study of shared clonotypes between healthy human individuals. The table came from immunoSEQ multiplex PCR; TCRdb's copy has only in-frame clones and leaves some out. The table shows 2 million to 2.5 million clones, with 90% to 95% occurring only once. Sequenced material: naive CD4+ T cells from PBMCs. The receptors originated from a man aged 18 to 30 in good health. Some clones in this sample may be carry-over from other donors' samples. CDR3s include the opening cysteine and the closing phenylalanine or tryptophan. D genes are given only for firm matches.

j_call: TRBJ1-2; v_call: TRBV29-1; d_call: TRBD1; cdr3_aa: CSVERQGARGYTF; cdr3_nt: TGCAGCGTTGAACGGCAGGGGGCTAGAGGCTACACCTTC
j_call: TRBJ2-7; v_call: TRBV6-5; d_call: NA; cdr3_aa: CASSYDGTYEQYF; cdr3_nt: TGTGCCAGCAGTTACGACGGGACCTACGAGCAGTACTTC
j_call: TRBJ2-7; v_call: TRBV5-5; d_call: TRBD2; cdr3_aa: CASSLTGRADEQYF; cdr3_nt: TGTGCCAGCAGCCTAACCGGGAGGGCTGATGAGCAGTACTTC
j_call: TRBJ2-1; v_call: TRBV9; d_call: TRBD2; cdr3_aa: CASSVGGGRRSYNEQFF; cdr3_nt: TGTGCCAGCAGCGTAGGGGGCGGGAGACGCTCCTACAATGAGCAGTTCTTC
j_call: TRBJ2-2; v_call: TRBV7-2; d_call: TRBD2; cdr3_aa: CASSLIAGGNTGELFF; cdr3_nt: TGTGCCAGCAGTTTGATAGCGGGAGGGAACACCGGGGAGCTGTTTTTT
j_call: TRBJ2-1; v_call: TRBV5-1; d_call: NA; cdr3_aa: CASSLASASSYNEQFF; cdr3_nt: TGCGCCAGCAGCTTGGCCAGTGCTAGCTCCTACAATGAGCAGTTCTTC
j_call: TRBJ2-4; v_call: TRBV29-1; d_call: NA; cdr3_aa: CSVVDAGANIQYF; cdr3_nt: TGCAGCGTTGTGGACGCTGGGGCAAACATTCAGTACTTC
j_call: TRBJ2-3; v_call: TRBV19; d_call: NA; cdr3_aa: CASSALRPGSGTQYF; cdr3_nt: TGTGCCAGTAGTGCCCTTCGACCGGGTTCGGGTACGCAGTATTTT
j_call: TRBJ2-3; v_call: TRBV2; d_call: NA; cdr3_aa: CASSKAGADTQYF; cdr3_nt: TGTGCCAGCAGCAAGGCTGGTGCAGATACGCAGTATTTT
j_call: TRBJ2-7; v_call: TRBV19; d_call: TRBD1; cdr3_aa: CASSLTRTGLGNEQYF; cdr3_nt: TGTGCCAGTAGTCTGACCCGGACAGGGTTGGGAAACGAGCAGTACTTC
j_call: TRBJ2-7; v_call: TRBV2; d_call: NA; cdr3_aa: CASSELRGSYEQYF; cdr3_nt: TGTGCCAGCAGTGAATTGCGCGGGTCCTACGAGCAGTACTTC
j_call: TRBJ2-1; v_call: TRBV28; d_call: NA; cdr3_aa: CASSYRGRPAGSYNEQFF; cdr3_nt: TGTGCCAGCTCCTACCGGGGACGGCCAGCTGGCTCCTACAATGAGCAGTTCTTC
j_call: TRBJ2-3; v_call: TRBV10-2; d_call: TRBD2; cdr3_aa: CASSAPVRAGGNTDTQYF; cdr3_nt: TGCGCCAGCAGCGCCCCGGTCCGGGCGGGGGGGAACACAGATACGCAGTATTTT
j_call: TRBJ1-3; v_call: TRBV6-5; d_call: TRBD1; cdr3_aa: CASSYSKTGIGNTIYF; cdr3_nt: TGTGCCAGCAGTTACTCGAAGACAGGGATTGGAAACACCATATATTTT
j_call: TRBJ2-7; v_call: TRBV6-5; d_call: TRBD1; cdr3_aa: CASSSVGTGVYEQYF; cdr3_nt: TGTGCCAGCAGTTCCGTTGGGACAGGAGTGTACGAGCAGTACTTC
j_call: TRBJ1-2; v_call: TRBV6-5; d_call: NA; cdr3_aa: CASSFGRSIYGYTF; cdr3_nt: TGTGCCAGCAGTTTCGGACGGAGTATCTATGGCTACACCTTC
j_call: TRBJ1-3; v_call: TRBV5-6; d_call: NA; cdr3_aa: CASSFQLSGNTIYF; cdr3_nt: TGTGCCAGCAGCTTCCAACTATCTGGAAACACCATATATTTT